This TCR beta chain was sequenced in a study of OX40 agonist ivuxolimab in advanced cancers. Assay used: immunoSEQ multiplex PCR; TCRdb lists only in-frame clones, some missing. The data hold over 50,000 clones, with 90% observed a single time. Germline CDR1 reads SGDLS; CDR2 reads YYNGEE. Trimming cost V 2 bases and J 0 bases, with 8 bases left between them. CDR3 length: 15 amino acids. This specimen consisted of CD4+ or CD8+ T cells sorted from blood, obtained in a trial of the OX40 agonist ivuxolimab. The chain links TRBV9 to TRBJ2-2, with D unclear. The source of this sequence is an adult with an advanced solid tumor such as melanoma, head and neck, liver or kidney cancer. The CDR3 DNA is TGTGCCAGCAGCGTCGGCGCAGCGAACACCGGGGAGCTGTTTTTT. Protein sequence: CASSVGAANTGELFF.